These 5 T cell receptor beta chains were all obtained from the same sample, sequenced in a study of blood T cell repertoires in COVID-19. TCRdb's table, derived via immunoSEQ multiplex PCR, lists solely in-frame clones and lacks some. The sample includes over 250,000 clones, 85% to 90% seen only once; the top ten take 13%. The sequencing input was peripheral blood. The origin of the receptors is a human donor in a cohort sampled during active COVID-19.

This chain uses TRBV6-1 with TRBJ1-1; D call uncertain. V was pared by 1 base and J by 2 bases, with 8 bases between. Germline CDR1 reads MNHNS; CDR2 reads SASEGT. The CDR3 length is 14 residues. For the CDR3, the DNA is TGTGCCAGCAGTGAAGACAGAGTTAACACTGAAGCTTTCTTT. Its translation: CASSEDRVNTEAFF.

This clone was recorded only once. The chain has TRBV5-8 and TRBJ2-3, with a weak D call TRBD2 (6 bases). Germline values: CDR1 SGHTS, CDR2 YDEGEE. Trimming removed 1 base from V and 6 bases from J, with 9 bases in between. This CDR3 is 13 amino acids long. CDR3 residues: CASSLRGIDTQYF. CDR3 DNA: TGTGCCAGCAGCTTGCGGGGGATTGATACGCAGTATTTT. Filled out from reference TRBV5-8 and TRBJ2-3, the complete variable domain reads EAGVTQSPTHLIKTRGQQATLRCSPISGHTSVYWYQQALGLGLQFLLWYDEGEERNRGNFPPRFSGRQFPNYSSELNVNALELEDSALYLCASSLRGIDTQYFGPGTRLTVL.

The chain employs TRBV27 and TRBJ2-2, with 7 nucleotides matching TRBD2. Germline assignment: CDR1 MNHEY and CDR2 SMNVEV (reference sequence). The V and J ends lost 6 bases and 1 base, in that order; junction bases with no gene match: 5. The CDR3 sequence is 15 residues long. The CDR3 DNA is TGTGCCAGCAGGGGAGGGATTGGGAACACCGGGGAGCTGTTTTTT. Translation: CASRGGIGNTGELFF.

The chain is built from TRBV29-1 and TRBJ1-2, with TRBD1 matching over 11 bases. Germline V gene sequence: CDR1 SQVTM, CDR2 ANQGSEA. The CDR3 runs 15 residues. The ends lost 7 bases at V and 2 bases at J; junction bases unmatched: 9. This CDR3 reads CSAAGQGVLNYGYTF. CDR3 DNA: TGCAGCGCCGCGGGACAGGGGGTGTTGAACTATGGCTACACCTTC. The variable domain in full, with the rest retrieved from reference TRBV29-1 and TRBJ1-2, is SAVISQKPSRDICQRGTSLTIQCQVDSQVTMMFWYRQQPGQSLTLIATANQGSEATYESGFVIDKFPISRPNLTFSTLTVSNMSPEDSSIYLCSAAGQGVLNYGYTFGSGTRLTVV.

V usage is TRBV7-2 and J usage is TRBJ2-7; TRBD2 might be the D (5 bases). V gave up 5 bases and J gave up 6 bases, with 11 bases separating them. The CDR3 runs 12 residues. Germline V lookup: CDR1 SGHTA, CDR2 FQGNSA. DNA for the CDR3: TGTGCCAGCAGCACCTCTAGCCTCGAGCAGTACTTC. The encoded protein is CASSTSSLEQYF. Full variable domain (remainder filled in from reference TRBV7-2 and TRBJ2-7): GAGVSQSPSNKVTEKGKDVELRCDPISGHTALYWYRQSLGQGLEFLIYFQGNSAPDKSGLPSDRFSAERTGGSVSTLTIQRTQQEDSAVYLCASSTSSLEQYFGPGTRLTVT.